These 9 T cell receptor beta chains share one sample of origin, sequenced in a study of OX40 agonist ivuxolimab in advanced cancers. TCRdb keeps only in-frame clones here, not all; method: immunoSEQ multiplex PCR. This sample has roughly 73,000 clones, with around 82% found just once. The sample consisted of CD4+ or CD8+ T cells sorted from blood, taken in a trial of the OX40 agonist ivuxolimab. The source of these receptors is an adult with an advanced solid tumor such as melanoma, head and neck, liver or kidney cancer.

V and J are TRBV30 and TRBJ2-3; a possible D gene is TRBD1 (5 bases). CDR3 length: 12 amino acids. V dropped 4 bases and J dropped 2 bases, with 7 bases sitting between them. The germline CDR1 and CDR2 sequences are GTSNPN and SVGIG (reference sequence). The CDR3 DNA is TGTGCCTGGACCAGGGACACAGATACGCAGTATTTT. It translates to CAWTRDTDTQYF.

This clone was picked up one time. The chain joins TRBV4-2 to TRBJ2-1; the match to TRBD1 covers 7 bases. The CDR3 covers 13 residues. From germline, CDR1 is LGHNA and CDR2 YNFKEQ. V shed 2 bases, J shed 14 bases, and the junction held 9 bases outside the gene matches. The DNA of the CDR3 is TGTGCCAGCAGCCAATATTCCCGGGACAGAGAGTTCTTC. Translated, it gives CASSQYSRDREFF.

The chain recombines TRBV7-2 with TRBJ2-5; TRBD2 matches at 7 bases. Germline V gene data show CDR1 as SGHTA and CDR2 as FQGNSA. J was trimmed by 4 bases and V by 5 bases; bases with no gene match: 4. This CDR3 is built from 13 residues. CDR3 loop: CASSRGVGETQYF. The CDR3 DNA sequence: TGTGCCAGCAGCCGGGGGGTCGGAGAGACCCAGTACTTC.

V and J are TRBV11-2 and TRBJ1-1; no clear D gene. Trimming removed 2 bases from V and 6 bases from J, with 19 bases in between. The CDR3 consists of 16 residues. The germline gives CDR1 SGHAT, CDR2 FQNNGV. In nucleotides, the CDR3 is TGTGCCAGCAGCTTAATCGTTGGAGGTGCATTCTCTGAAGCTTTCTTT. Translated, it gives CASSLIVGGAFSEAFF.

The chain employs TRBV11-3 and TRBJ2-7; the match to TRBD1 covers 8 bases. CDR1 SGHNT and CDR2 YENEEA come from the germline V gene. The CDR3 is made up of 15 amino acids. V shed 3 bases, J shed 3 bases, and the junction held 7 bases outside the gene matches. CDR3 residues: CASSFRQGRGYEQYF. CDR3 nucleotide sequence: TGTGCCAGCAGCTTTCGACAGGGGCGGGGCTACGAGCAGTACTTC.

The rearrangement uses TRBV5-4 and TRBJ2-3, with 8 bases matching TRBD1. Trimming removed 2 bases from V and 6 bases from J; junction bases left unmatched: 5. CDR1 and CDR2 from the germline V gene are SGHNT and YYREEE (reference sequence). The CDR3 extends over 14 amino acids. DNA of the CDR3: TGTGCCAGCAGCTTAAGTCAGGGGGCGGATACGCAGTATTTT. This translates into CASSLSQGADTQYF.

V usage is TRBV2 and J usage is TRBJ2-2; either TRBD1 or TRBD2 may supply D (5 bases each). CDR1 and CDR2 from the germline V gene are SNHLY and FYNNEI. The CDR3 has 17 residues. V shed 3 bases and J shed 2 bases, with 16 bases lying between them. The CDR3 nucleotides are TGTGCCAGCAGTGACGGGACGACCGGACCCAACACCGGGGAGCTGTTTTTT. This gives the protein CASSDGTTGPNTGELFF.

The chain uses TRBV5-6 and TRBJ1-1, with TRBD1 as a possible D gene (5 bases). This CDR3 contains 16 residues. CDR1 and CDR2 (germline): SGHDT, YYEEEE. Trimming left V 1 base short and J 7 bases short, with 20 bases between. The CDR3 spells CASSLLFRQGEGEAFF. For the CDR3, the DNA is TGTGCCAGCAGCTTGTTATTTAGGCAGGGTGAAGGTGAAGCTTTCTTT.

V is TRBV5-1 and J is TRBJ1-6; D is perhaps TRBD1 (5 bases). CDR1 and CDR2 from the germline V gene are SGHRS and YFSETQ. V shed 6 bases and J shed 2 bases, with 12 bases lying between them. The CDR3 sequence is 15 residues long. CDR3 nucleotides: TGCGCCAGCACCCGGGACGGAACCTATAATTCACCCCTCCACTTT. It specifies CASTRDGTYNSPLHF.